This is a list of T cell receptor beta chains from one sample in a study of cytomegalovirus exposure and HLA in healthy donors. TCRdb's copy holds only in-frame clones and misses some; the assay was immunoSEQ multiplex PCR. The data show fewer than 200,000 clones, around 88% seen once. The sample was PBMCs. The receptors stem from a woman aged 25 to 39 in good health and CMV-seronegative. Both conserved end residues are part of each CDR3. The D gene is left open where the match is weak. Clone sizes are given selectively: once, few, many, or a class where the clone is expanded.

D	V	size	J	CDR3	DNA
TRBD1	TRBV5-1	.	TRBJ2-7	CASSPDRALYEQYF	TGCGCCAGCAGCCCCGACAGGGCTCTTTACGAGCAGTACTTC
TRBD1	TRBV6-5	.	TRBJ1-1	CASRRQGRTEAFF	TGTGCCAGCAGAAGACAGGGGCGGACTGAAGCTTTCTTT
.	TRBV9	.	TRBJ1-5	CASSVEGNSNQPQHF	TGTGCCAGCAGCGTAGAGGGGAATAGCAATCAGCCCCAGCATTTT
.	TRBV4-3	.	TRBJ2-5	CASSQDSRGKETQYF	TGCGCCAGCAGCCAAGATTCCCGGGGAAAGGAGACCCAGTACTTC
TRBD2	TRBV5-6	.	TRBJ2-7	CASSLRAGVAYEQYF	TGTGCCAGCAGCCTAAGGGCGGGGGTTGCCTACGAGCAGTACTTC
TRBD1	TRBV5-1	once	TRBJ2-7	CASSGGQAQDEQYF	TGCGCCAGCAGCGGGGGACAGGCGCAGGACGAGCAGTACTTC
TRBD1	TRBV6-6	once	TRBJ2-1	CASSSIRDRGGNEQFF	TGTGCCAGCAGTAGCATCCGGGACAGGGGGGGAAATGAGCAGTTCTTC
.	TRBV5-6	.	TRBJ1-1	CASSMGGIRNTEAFF	TGTGCCAGCAGCATGGGCGGAATCCGAAACACTGAAGCTTTCTTT
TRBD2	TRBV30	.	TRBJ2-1	CAWTAQRGLAGDREQFF	TGTGCCTGGACCGCCCAACGGGGACTAGCGGGAGATAGGGAGCAGTTCTTC
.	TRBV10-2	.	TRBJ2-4	CASSGPGLGKNIQYF	TGCGCCAGCAGTGGTCCGGGGTTAGGCAAAAACATTCAGTACTTC
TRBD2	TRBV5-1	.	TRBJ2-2	CASSSGLAGADTGELFF	TGCGCCAGCAGTTCGGGACTAGCGGGGGCTGACACCGGGGAGCTGTTTTTT
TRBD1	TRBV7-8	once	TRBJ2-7	CASSPRTGDNEQYF	TGTGCCAGCAGCCCGAGGACAGGGGACAACGAGCAGTACTTC
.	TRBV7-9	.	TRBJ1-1	CASSFKEAVNTEAFF	TGTGCCAGCAGCTTTAAGGAGGCGGTGAACACTGAAGCTTTCTTT
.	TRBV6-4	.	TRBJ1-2	CASSDSIGRGVYGYTF	TGTGCCAGCAGTGACTCGATCGGCAGGGGTGTCTATGGCTACACCTTC
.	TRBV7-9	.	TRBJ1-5	CASSLALGEGNQPQHF	TGTGCCAGCAGCTTAGCACTCGGGGAAGGCAATCAGCCCCAGCATTTT
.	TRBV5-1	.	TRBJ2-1	CASTRDLSMGEQFF	TGCGCCAGCACCCGGGATCTTAGTATGGGTGAGCAGTTCTTC
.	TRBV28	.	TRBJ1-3	CASRRPEGRAIYF	TGTGCCAGCAGGCGCCCGGAGGGAAGGGCCATATATTTT
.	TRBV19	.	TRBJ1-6	CASSFGGSSPLHF	TGTGCCAGTAGTTTCGGCGGTAGTTCACCCCTCCACTTT
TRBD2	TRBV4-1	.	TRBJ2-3	CASSQAGAYLTDTQYF	TGCGCCAGCAGCCAGGCGGGAGCCTACCTAACAGATACGCAGTATTTT
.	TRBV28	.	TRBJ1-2	CASSIQGRLGFNYGYTF	TGTGCCAGCAGCATACAGGGAAGGCTTGGGTTTAACTATGGCTACACCTTC
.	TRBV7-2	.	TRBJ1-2	CASSLVPRGYGYTF	TGTGCCAGCAGCTTAGTGCCCCGGGGCTATGGCTACACCTTC
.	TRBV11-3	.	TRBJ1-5	CASSLRTDSNQPQHF	TGTGCCAGCAGCTTACGGACAGATAGCAATCAGCCCCAGCATTTT
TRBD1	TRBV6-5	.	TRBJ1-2	CASSYSGQGRGGYTF	TGTGCCAGCAGTTACTCGGGACAGGGGAGGGGTGGCTACACCTTC
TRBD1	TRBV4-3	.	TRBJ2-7	CASSQDSYQGAYEQYF	TGCGCCAGCAGCCAAGATTCTTATCAGGGGGCCTACGAGCAGTACTTC
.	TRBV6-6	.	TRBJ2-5	CASSTSTGPQETQYF	TGTGCCAGCAGTACCTCGACAGGTCCGCAAGAGACCCAGTACTTC
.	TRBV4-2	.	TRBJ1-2	CASSQDLRGSAYGYTF	TGTGCCAGCAGCCAAGATCTGCGGGGATCGGCCTATGGCTACACCTTC
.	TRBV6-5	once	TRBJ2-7	CASRMDPQGYEQYF	TGTGCCAGCAGAATGGACCCGCAGGGCTACGAGCAGTACTTC
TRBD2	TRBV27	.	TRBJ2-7	CASSNLAGVAYEQYF	TGTGCCAGCAGTAATCTAGCGGGAGTTGCCTACGAGCAGTACTTC
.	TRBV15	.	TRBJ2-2	CATNLANTGELFF	TGTGCCACCAACCTAGCGAACACCGGGGAGCTGTTTTTT
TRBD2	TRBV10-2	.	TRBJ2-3	CASSPPGLQAQYF	TGCGCCAGCAGTCCTCCGGGACTACAGGCGCAGTATTTT
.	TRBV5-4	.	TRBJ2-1	CASSYDSGFEQFF	TGTGCCAGCAGCTACGACAGCGGGTTCGAGCAGTTCTTC
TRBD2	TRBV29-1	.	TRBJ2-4	CSVDLGGSKNIQYF	TGCAGCGTTGATTTGGGGGGGAGCAAAAACATTCAGTACTTC
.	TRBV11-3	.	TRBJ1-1	CASSLGRGNTEAFF	TGTGCCAGCAGCTTAGGTAGAGGGAACACTGAAGCTTTCTTT
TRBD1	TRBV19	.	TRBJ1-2	CASGDRMAPLGYTF	TGTGCCAGTGGGGACAGGATGGCCCCTCTTGGCTACACCTTC
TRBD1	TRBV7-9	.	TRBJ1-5	CASSLWTGGRSNQPQHF	TGTGCCAGCAGCTTATGGACAGGGGGCCGCAGCAATCAGCCCCAGCATTTT
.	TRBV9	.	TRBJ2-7	CASSAVGQGSYEQYF	TGTGCCAGCAGCGCAGTAGGGCAGGGCTCCTACGAGCAGTACTTC
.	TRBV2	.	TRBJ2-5	CAGGAQGPHGETQYF	TGTGCCGGGGGGGCTCAGGGGCCCCACGGCGAGACCCAGTACTTC
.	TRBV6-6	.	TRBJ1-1	CASNLEGEAFF	TGTGCCAGCAACCTAGAGGGTGAAGCTTTCTTT
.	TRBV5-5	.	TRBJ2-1	CASSLLQSSYNEQFF	TGTGCCAGCAGCTTGCTACAGAGCTCCTACAATGAGCAGTTCTTC
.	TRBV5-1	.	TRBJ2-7	CASSLESYEQYF	TGCGCCAGCAGCTTGGAGAGCTACGAGCAGTACTTC
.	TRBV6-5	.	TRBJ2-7	CASSYRPDFDIYEQYF	TGTGCCAGCAGTTACCGCCCAGATTTCGACATTTACGAGCAGTACTTC
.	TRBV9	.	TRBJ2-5	CASSVGSRETQYF	TGTGCCAGCAGCGTGGGGAGTCGAGAGACCCAGTACTTC
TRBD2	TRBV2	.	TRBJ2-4	CASMLTGTSGGIQYF	TGTGCCAGCATGCTCACCGGGACTAGCGGGGGGATTCAGTACTTC
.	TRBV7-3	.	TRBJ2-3	CASRKSSTDTQYF	TGTGCCAGCAGAAAATCTAGCACAGATACGCAGTATTTT
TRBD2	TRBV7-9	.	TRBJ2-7	CASSLSLAGGPYEQYF	TGTGCCAGCAGCTTAAGTCTAGCGGGAGGTCCCTACGAGCAGTACTTC
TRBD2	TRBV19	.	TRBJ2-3	CASSVFSGGAADTQYF	TGTGCCAGTAGTGTATTTAGCGGGGGGGCGGCAGATACGCAGTATTTT
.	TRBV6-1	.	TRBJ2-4	CASSDAGKNIQYF	TGTGCCAGCAGTGACGCGGGAAAAAACATTCAGTACTTC
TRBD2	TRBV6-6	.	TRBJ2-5	CASSWTSPRETQYF	TGTGCCAGCAGTTGGACTAGCCCCCGGGAGACCCAGTACTTC
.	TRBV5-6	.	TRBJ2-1	CASSSPPNNEQFF	TGTGCCAGCAGCTCCCCACCTAACAATGAGCAGTTCTTC
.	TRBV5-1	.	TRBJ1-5	CASSLEAGEHQPQHF	TGCGCCAGCAGCTTGGAGGCGGGGGAACATCAGCCCCAGCATTTT
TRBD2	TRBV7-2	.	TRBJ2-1	CASSYESGGLYNEQFF	TGTGCCAGCAGCTATGAAAGCGGGGGCCTCTACAATGAGCAGTTCTTC
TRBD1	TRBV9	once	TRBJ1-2	CASTDPTGGNGYTF	TGTGCCAGCACCGACCCGACAGGGGGGAATGGCTACACCTTC